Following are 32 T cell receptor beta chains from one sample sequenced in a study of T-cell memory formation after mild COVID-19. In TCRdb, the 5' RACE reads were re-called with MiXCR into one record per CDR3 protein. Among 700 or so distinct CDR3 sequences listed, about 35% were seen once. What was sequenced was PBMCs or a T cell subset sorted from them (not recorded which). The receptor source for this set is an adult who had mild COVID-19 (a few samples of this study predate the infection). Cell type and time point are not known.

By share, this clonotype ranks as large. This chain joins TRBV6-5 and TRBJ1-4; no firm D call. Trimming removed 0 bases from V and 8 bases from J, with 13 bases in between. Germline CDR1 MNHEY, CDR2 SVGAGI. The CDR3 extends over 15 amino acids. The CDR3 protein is CASSYSSGLTEKLFF. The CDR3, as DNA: TGTGCCAGCAGTTACTCGTCCGGACTGACAGAAAAACTGTTTTTT.

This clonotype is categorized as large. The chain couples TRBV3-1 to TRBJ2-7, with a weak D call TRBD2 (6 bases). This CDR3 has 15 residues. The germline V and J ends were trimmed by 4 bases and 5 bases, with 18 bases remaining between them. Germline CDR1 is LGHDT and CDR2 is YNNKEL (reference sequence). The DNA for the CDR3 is TGTGCCAGCAGCCCATATGGAGGGCCGTGGGACGAGCAGTACTTC. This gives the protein CASSPYGGPWDEQYF.

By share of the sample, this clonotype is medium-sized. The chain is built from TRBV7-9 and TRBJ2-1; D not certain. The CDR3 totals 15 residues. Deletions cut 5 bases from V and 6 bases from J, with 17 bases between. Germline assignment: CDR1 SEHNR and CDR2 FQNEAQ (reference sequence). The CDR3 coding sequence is TGTGCCAGCAGCCCTACCACAACAGCTACCAATGAGCAGTTCTTC. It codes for CASSPTTTATNEQFF.

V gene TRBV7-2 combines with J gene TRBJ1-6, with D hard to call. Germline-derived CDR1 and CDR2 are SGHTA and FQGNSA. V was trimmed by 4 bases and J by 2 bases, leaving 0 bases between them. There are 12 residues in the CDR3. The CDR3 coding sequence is TGTGCCAGCAGCTCCTATAATTCACCCCTCCACTTT. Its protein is CASSSYNSPLHF.

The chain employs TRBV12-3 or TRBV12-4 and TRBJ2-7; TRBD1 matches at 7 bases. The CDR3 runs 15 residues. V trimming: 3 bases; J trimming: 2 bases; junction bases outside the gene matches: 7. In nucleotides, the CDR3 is TGTGCCAGCAGTTTTTCGGTGACAGGGACCTACGAGCAGTACTTC. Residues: CASSFSVTGTYEQYF.

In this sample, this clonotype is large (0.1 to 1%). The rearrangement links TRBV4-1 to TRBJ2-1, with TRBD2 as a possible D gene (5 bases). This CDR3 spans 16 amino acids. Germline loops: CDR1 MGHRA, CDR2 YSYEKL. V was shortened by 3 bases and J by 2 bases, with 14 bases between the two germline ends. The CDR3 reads CASSHLSGDPYNEQFF. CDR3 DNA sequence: TGCGCCAGCAGCCATCTTTCCGGGGATCCCTACAATGAGCAGTTCTTC.

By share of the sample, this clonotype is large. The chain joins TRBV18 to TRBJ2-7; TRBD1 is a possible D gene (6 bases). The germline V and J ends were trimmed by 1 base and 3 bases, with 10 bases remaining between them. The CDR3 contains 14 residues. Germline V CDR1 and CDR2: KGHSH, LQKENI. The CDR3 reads CASSPQGVNYEQYF. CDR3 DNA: TGTGCCAGCTCACCACAGGGGGTAAACTACGAGCAGTACTTC.

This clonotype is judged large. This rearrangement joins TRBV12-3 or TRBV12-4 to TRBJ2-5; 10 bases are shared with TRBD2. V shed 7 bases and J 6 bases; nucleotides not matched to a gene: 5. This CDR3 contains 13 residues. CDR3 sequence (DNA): TGTGCCAGCACGGCTAGCGGGGGTCAGACCCAGTACTTC. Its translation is CASTASGGQTQYF.

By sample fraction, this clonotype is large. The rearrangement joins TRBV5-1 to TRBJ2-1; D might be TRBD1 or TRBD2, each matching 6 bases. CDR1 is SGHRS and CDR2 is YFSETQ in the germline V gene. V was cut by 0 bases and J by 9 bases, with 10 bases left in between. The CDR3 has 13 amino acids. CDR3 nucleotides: TGCGCCAGCAGCTTGGTGGGGGGCGGTGAGCAGTTCTTC. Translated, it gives CASSLVGGGEQFF.

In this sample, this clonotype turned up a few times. This CDR3 is CASSFGREAFF. The DNA for the CDR3 is TGTGCCAGCAGCTTCGGGAGAGAAGCTTTCTTT. V and J are TRBV7-9 and TRBJ1-1; D call uncertain. The germline V gene has CDR1 SEHNR and CDR2 FQNEAQ (reference sequence). The germline V and J ends were trimmed by 3 bases and 8 bases, with 7 bases remaining between them. This CDR3 spans 11 amino acids.

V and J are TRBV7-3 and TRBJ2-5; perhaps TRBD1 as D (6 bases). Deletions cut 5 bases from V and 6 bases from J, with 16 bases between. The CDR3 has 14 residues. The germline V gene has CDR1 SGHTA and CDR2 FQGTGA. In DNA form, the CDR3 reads TGTGCCAGCAGCCCTACAGGGCTGGTGAAGACCCAGTACTTC. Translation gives CASSPTGLVKTQYF.

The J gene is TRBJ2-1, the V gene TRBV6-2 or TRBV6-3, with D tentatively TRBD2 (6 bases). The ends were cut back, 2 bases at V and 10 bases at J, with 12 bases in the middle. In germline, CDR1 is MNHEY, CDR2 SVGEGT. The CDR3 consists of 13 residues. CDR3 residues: CASSYRGIGEQFF. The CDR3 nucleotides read TGTGCCAGCAGTTACCGCGGGATTGGGGAGCAGTTCTTC.

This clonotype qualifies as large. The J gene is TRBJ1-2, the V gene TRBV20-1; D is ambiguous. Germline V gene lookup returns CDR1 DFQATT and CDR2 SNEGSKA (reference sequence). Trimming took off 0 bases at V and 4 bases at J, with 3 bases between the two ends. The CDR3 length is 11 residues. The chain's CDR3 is CSARDLYGYTF. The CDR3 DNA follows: TGCAGTGCTAGAGATCTCTATGGCTACACCTTC.

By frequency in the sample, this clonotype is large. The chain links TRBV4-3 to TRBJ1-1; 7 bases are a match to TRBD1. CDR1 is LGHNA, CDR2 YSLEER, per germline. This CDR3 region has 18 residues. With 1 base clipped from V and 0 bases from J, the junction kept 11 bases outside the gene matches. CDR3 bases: TGCGCCAGCAGCCAAGGTGGGGCCGGGACAGTTATGAACACTGAAGCTTTCTTT. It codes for CASSQGGAGTVMNTEAFF.

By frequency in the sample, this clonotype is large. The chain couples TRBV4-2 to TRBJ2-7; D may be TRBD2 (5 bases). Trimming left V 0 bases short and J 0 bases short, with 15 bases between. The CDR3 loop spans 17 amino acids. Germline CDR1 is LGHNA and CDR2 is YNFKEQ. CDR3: CASSQDSVVGSSYEQYF. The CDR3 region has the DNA TGTGCCAGCAGCCAAGATTCGGTAGTGGGGAGCTCCTACGAGCAGTACTTC.

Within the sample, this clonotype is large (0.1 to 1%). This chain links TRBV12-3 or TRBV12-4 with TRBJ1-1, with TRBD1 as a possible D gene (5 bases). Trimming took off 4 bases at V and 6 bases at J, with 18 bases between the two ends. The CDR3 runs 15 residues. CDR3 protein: CASSYGTPTFPEAFF. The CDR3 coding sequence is TGTGCCAGCAGTTACGGGACCCCAACCTTCCCTGAAGCTTTCTTT.

CDR3 residues: CASSPNWREGYNEQFF. CDR3 nucleotides: TGCGCCAGCAGCCCAAACTGGAGGGAAGGCTACAATGAGCAGTTCTTC. This sequence joins TRBV4-1 and TRBJ2-1; D possibly corresponds to TRBD2 (6 bases). The CDR3 extends over 16 amino acids. V lost 4 bases and J 3 bases, leaving 16 bases between the germline ends. Per germline, CDR1 MGHRA and CDR2 YSYEKL.

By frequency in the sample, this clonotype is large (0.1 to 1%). CDR3 DNA: TGTGCCAGCAGTGAACGTAGTGGTTACACCGGGGAGCTGTTTTTT. Translating gives CASSERSGYTGELFF. The chain carries TRBV25-1 and TRBJ2-2; D gene uncertain. The CDR3 is 15 amino acids. CDR1 and CDR2 (germline): MGHDK, SYGVNS. The V and J ends lost 2 bases and 3 bases respectively, with 10 bases between them.

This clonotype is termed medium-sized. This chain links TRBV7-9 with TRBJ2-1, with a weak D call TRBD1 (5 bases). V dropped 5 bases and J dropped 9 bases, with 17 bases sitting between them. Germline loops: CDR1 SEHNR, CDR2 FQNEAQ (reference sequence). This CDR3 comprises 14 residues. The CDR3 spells CASSPRAGKGEQFF. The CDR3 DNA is TGTGCCAGCAGCCCAAGGGCAGGGAAGGGTGAGCAGTTCTTC.

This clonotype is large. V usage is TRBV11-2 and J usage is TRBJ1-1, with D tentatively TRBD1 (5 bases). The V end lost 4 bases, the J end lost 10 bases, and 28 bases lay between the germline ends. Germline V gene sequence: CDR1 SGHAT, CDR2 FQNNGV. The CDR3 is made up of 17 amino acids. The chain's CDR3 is CASSYTSFGTVDPGAFF. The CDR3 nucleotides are TGTGCCAGCAGCTACACTTCTTTCGGGACGGTTGATCCAGGAGCTTTCTTT.

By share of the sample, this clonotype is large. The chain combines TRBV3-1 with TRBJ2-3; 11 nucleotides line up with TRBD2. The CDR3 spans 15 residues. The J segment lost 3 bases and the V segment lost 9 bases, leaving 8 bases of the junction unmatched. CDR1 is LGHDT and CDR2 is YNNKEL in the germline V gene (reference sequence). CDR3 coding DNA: TGTGCCAGTAAGCAGGGACTAGCGGTGACAGATACGCAGTATTTT. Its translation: CASKQGLAVTDTQYF.

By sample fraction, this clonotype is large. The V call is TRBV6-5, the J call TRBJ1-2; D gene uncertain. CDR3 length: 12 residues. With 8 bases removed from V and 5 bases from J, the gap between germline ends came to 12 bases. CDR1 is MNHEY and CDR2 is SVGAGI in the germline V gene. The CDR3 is CASGNLGYGYTF. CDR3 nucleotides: TGTGCCAGCGGTAATTTGGGTTATGGCTACACCTTC.

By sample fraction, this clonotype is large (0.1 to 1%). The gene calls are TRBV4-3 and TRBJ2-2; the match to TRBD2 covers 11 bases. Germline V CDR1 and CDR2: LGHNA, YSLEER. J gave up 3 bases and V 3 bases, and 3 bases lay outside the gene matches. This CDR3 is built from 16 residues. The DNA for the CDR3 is TGCGCCAGCAGCCAGCGGGGACTAGCGGACACCGGGGAGCTGTTTTTT. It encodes CASSQRGLADTGELFF.

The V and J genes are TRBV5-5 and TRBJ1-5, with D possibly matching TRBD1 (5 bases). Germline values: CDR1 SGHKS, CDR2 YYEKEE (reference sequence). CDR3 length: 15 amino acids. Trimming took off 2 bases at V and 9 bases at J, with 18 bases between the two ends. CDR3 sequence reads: CASSLYRDSPRPQHF. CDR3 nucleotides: TGTGCCAGCAGCTTATACCGGGACTCCCCCAGGCCCCAGCATTTT.

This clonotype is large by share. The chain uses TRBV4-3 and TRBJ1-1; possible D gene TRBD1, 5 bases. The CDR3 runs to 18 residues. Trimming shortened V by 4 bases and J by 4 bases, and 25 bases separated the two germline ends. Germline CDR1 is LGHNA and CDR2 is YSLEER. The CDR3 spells CASSRDQRSPLGGTEAFF. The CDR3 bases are TGCGCCAGCAGCCGAGACCAGCGTTCCCCCCTTGGGGGCACTGAAGCTTTCTTT.

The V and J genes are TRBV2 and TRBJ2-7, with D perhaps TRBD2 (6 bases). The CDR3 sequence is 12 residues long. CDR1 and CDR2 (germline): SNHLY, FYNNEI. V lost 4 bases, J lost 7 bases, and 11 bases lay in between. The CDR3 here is CASSVEAGEQYV. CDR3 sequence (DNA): TGTGCCAGCAGTGTCGAGGCGGGGGAGCAGTACGTC.

The CDR3 coding sequence is TGTGCCAGCAGTTTAGTGGACACCTACGAGCAGTACTTC. It codes for CASSLVDTYEQYF. The chain joins TRBV12-3 or TRBV12-4 to TRBJ2-7; a weak D match, TRBD1 (5 bases). V was pared by 1 base and J by 2 bases, with 6 bases between. CDR3 length equals 13 residues.

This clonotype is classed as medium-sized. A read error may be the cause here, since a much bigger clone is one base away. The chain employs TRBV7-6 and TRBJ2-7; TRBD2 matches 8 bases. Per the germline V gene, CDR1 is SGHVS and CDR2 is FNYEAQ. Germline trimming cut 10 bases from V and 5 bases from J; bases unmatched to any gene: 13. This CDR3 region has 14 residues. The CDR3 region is CATESGTRGHEQYF. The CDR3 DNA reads TGTGCCACGGAGTCCGGGACTAGAGGTCACGAGCAGTACTTC.

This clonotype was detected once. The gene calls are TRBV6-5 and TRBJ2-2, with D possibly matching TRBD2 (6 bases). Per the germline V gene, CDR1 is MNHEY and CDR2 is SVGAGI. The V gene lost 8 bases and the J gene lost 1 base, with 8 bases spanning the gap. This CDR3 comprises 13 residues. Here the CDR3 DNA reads TGTGCCAGCGTGGAGGGGAACACCGGGGAGCTGTTTTTT. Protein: CASVEGNTGELFF.

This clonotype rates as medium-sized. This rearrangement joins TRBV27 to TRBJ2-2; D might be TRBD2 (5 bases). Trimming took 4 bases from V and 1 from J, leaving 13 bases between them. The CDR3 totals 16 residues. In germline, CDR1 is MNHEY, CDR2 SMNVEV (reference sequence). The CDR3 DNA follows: TGTGCCAGCAGTTCAGTCGGACTTTGGAACACCGGGGAGCTGTTTTTT. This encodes CASSSVGLWNTGELFF.

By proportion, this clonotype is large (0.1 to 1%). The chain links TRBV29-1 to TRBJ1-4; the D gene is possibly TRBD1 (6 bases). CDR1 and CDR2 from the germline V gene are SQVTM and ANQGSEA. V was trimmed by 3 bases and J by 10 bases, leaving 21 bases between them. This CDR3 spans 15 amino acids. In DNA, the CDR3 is TGCAGCGTTGAGAGGGGGGTCGGAGGAATTGGAAAACTGTTTTTT. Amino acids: CSVERGVGGIGKLFF.

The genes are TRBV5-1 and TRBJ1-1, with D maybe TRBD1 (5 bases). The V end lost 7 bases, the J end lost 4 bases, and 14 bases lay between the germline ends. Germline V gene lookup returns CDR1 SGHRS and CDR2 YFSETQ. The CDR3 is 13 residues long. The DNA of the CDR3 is TGCGCCAGCTCGTCGGCACAGGTCACTGAAGCTTTCTTT. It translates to CASSSAQVTEAFF. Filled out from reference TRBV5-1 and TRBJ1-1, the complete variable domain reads KAGVTQTPRYLIKTRGQQVTLSCSPISGHRSVSWYQQTPGQGLQFLFEYFSETQRNKGNFPGRFSGRQFSNSRSEMNVSTLELGDSALYLCASSSAQVTEAFFGQGTRLTVV.